The rows below give T cell receptor beta chains drawn from one sample of a study of type 1 regulatory T cells. From the reads, TCRdb called clonotypes with MiXCR, one entry per CDR3 protein. This table holds about 97,000 distinct CDR3 sequences, 31% found once. The sample comprised CD4+ T cells, either the whole sample or a sorted fraction (not recorded which). The receptors derive from a human donor in good health. Each CDR3 is given with its conserved first and last residue. The D gene is left open where the match is weak. Some rows mark clone size as missing; the rest say once, few, many or name a class of expanded clone.

j_gene,d_gene,abundance,v_gene,CDR3aa,CDR3nt
TRBJ2-2,NA,few,TRBV5-1,CASDPEGVTAGELFF,TGCGCCAGCGATCCGGAGGGAGTTACCGCCGGGGAGCTGTTTTTT
TRBJ1-2,NA,NA,TRBV7-2,CASSLGGVSYGYTF,TGTGCCAGCAGCTTAGGGGGCGTTAGCTATGGCTACACCTTC
TRBJ1-1,NA,NA,TRBV2,CASSVNGGMIAFF,TGTGCCAGCAGTGTTAACGGGGGCATGATAGCTTTCTTT
TRBJ2-7,NA,few,TRBV7-2,CASSGSVGTYEQYF,TGTGCCAGCAGCGGGAGTGTTGGAACCTACGAGCAGTACTTC
TRBJ2-7,NA,few,TRBV20-1,CSARTPTYEQYF,TGCAGTGCTCGGACACCTACCTACGAGCAGTACTTC
TRBJ2-3,TRBD2,NA,TRBV3-1,CASSQEGGRAPDF,TGTGCCAGCAGCCAAGAAGGCGGGAGGGCCCCCGATTTT
TRBJ1-3,NA,few,TRBV20-1,CSARDRRSSGNTIYF,TGCAGTGCTAGAGATAGAAGGTCCTCTGGAAACACCATATATTTT
TRBJ2-6,NA,few,TRBV29-1,CSAAGHDRSGANVLTF,TGCAGCGCTGCGGGACACGACCGTTCTGGGGCCAACGTCCTGACTTTC
TRBJ2-7,NA,NA,TRBV7-2,CASSLNDYEQYF,TGTGCCAGCAGCTTAAACGACTACGAGCAGTACTTC
TRBJ2-3,TRBD2,NA,TRBV20-1,CSAGAGLAGPDTQYF,TGCAGTGCTGGAGCGGGACTAGCGGGACCGGATACGCAGTATTTT
TRBJ2-3,TRBD2,NA,TRBV20-1,CSASPRGTSGRDTDTQYF,TGCAGTGCTAGTCCCCGCGGTACTAGCGGGAGGGACACAGATACGCAGTATTTT
TRBJ2-7,TRBD2,few,TRBV11-2,CASSLLSSGRGYEQYF,TGTGCCAGCAGCTTATTGTCTAGCGGGAGAGGCTACGAGCAGTACTTC
TRBJ2-3,NA,NA,TRBV10-1,CASSDHFTDTQYF,TGCGCCAGCAGTGATCACTTCACAGATACGCAGTATTTT
TRBJ2-3,NA,NA,TRBV29-1,CSVAVDTDTQYF,TGCAGCGTCGCGGTGGACACAGATACGCAGTATTTT
TRBJ2-5,NA,few,TRBV20-1,CSAGLGGQKTQYF,TGCAGTGCTGGTCTAGGAGGCCAGAAGACCCAGTACTTC
TRBJ1-3,NA,few,TRBV5-1,CASSLVGGVPGNTIYF,TGCGCCAGCAGCTTGGTCGGAGGGGTCCCTGGAAACACCATATATTTT
TRBJ1-1,NA,once,TRBV19,CASSQADTEAFF,TGTGCCAGTAGCCAAGCGGACACTGAAGCTTTCTTT
TRBJ2-2,NA,NA,TRBV30,CAWSVENTGELFF,TGTGCCTGGAGTGTAGAGAACACCGGGGAGCTGTTTTTT
TRBJ2-7,NA,few,TRBV14,CASSQGRLYF,TGTGCCAGCAGCCAAGGACGCCTGTACTTC
TRBJ2-2,NA,many,TRBV5-5,CASSPSRGSGELFF,TGTGCCAGCAGCCCGAGTCGAGGGTCCGGGGAGCTGTTTTTT
TRBJ2-3,TRBD2,NA,TRBV5-3,CARSLGAGSEDTQYF,TGTGCCAGAAGCTTGGGAGCGGGATCGGAGGATACGCAGTATTTT
TRBJ2-7,TRBD2,NA,TRBV6-5,CASSYSPGTSVNEQYF,TGTGCCAGCAGTTACTCTCCCGGGACTAGCGTCAACGAGCAGTACTTC
TRBJ2-1,NA,few,TRBV7-9,CASSFLGASVEQFF,TGTGCCAGCAGCTTTCTGGGAGCTAGCGTTGAGCAGTTCTTC
TRBJ2-7,TRBD1,NA,TRBV5-1,CASSLEPGQGAYEQYF,TGCGCCAGCAGCTTGGAACCGGGACAGGGTGCCTACGAGCAGTACTTC
TRBJ2-7,TRBD1,NA,TRBV5-1,CASSLGWDRAYEQYF,TGCGCCAGCAGCCTCGGCTGGGACAGGGCCTACGAGCAGTACTTC
TRBJ1-4,NA,few,TRBV19,CASSIGSRANEKLFF,TGTGCCAGTAGTATCGGTTCCAGGGCGAATGAAAAACTGTTTTTT
TRBJ1-2,NA,NA,TRBV9,CASSVDGTYGYTF,TGTGCCAGCAGCGTTGACGGGACCTATGGCTACACCTTC
TRBJ2-3,NA,NA,TRBV28,CASSQRTDMQYF,TGTGCCAGCAGCCAACGGACAGATATGCAGTATTTT
TRBJ2-3,NA,few,TRBV20-1,CSARDPQGRSTDTQYF,TGCAGTGCTAGAGACCCCCAGGGTAGGAGCACAGATACGCAGTATTTT
TRBJ1-1,NA,few,TRBV6-5,CASSYSRGVTEAFF,TGTGCCAGCAGTTACTCAAGGGGTGTCACTGAAGCTTTCTTT
TRBJ1-3,NA,NA,TRBV27,CASSLPAGTHSGNTIYF,TGTGCCAGCAGTTTACCGGCCGGGACCCACTCTGGAAACACCATATATTTT
TRBJ1-1,NA,NA,TRBV18,CASSRAGGTEAFF,TGTGCCAGCTCGCGGGCGGGGGGCACTGAAGCTTTCTTT
TRBJ2-1,NA,NA,TRBV20-1,CSASRESYEQFF,TGCAGTGCTAGCAGGGAGAGCTATGAGCAGTTCTTC
TRBJ1-6,NA,NA,TRBV9,CASSGRPAGDSPLHF,TGTGCCAGCAGCGGACGACCTGCCGGGGATTCACCCCTCCACTTT
TRBJ1-4,TRBD1,NA,TRBV29-1,CSVKRDRTNEKLFF,TGCAGCGTGAAGCGGGACAGAACTAATGAAAAACTGTTTTTT